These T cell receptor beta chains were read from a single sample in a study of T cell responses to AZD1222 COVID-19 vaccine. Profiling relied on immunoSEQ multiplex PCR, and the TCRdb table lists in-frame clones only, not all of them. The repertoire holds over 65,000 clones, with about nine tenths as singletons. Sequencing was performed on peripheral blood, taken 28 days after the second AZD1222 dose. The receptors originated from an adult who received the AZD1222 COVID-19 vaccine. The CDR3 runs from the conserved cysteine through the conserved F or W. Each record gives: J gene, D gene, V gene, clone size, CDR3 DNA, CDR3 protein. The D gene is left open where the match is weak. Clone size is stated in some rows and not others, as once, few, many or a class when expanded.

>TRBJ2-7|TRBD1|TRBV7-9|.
TGTGCCAGCAGCTTAGGGACAGGGGGCGAGCAGTACTTC
CASSLGTGGEQYF
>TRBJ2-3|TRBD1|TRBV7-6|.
TGTGCCAGCAGCCCTCTCCTCCGGGACAGGGGGCGAGATACGCAGTATTTT
CASSPLLRDRGRDTQYF
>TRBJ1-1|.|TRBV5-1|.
TGCGCCAGCAGCTTCGAGGGGTCGAGCACTGAAGCTTTCTTT
CASSFEGSSTEAFF
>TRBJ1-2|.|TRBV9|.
TGTGCCAGCAGCGTAGCTACAGGGAGGTCCCCTAACTATGGCTACACCTTC
CASSVATGRSPNYGYTF
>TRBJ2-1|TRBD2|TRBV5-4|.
TGTGCCAGCAGCTTGGGACTAGCGGGAGGGACCTACAATGAGCAGTTCTTC
CASSLGLAGGTYNEQFF
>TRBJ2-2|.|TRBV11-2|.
TGTGCCAGCAGCTTAGGGGGCACTGGCACCGGGGAGCTGTTTTTT
CASSLGGTGTGELFF
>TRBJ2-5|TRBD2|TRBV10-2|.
TGCGCCAGCAGTGACTGGGTAGCGGGAGGAGGAGAGACCCAGTACTTC
CASSDWVAGGGETQYF
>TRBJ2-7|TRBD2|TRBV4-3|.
TGCGCCAGCAGCCAAGATTTCGAGGCTAGCGGGAGGCCGACTCTTTCCTACGAGCAGTACTTC
CASSQDFEASGRPTLSYEQYF
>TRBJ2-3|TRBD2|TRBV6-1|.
TGTGCCAGCAGTGAACGGGCGGGAGACACGCAGTATTTT
CASSERAGDTQYF
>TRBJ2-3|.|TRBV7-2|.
TGTGCCAGCAGTAGGACCCTAGCGAGCACAGATACGCAGTATTTT
CASSRTLASTDTQYF
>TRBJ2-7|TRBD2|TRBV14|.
TGTGCCAGCAGCCTTGCTCGGGGGGGCGAGCAGTACTTC
CASSLARGGEQYF
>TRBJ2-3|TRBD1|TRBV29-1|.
TGCAGCGTTGGGGGGCTTCAGGGGGTTAGGGCAGATACGCAGTATTTT
CSVGGLQGVRADTQYF
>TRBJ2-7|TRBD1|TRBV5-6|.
TGTGCCAGCAGCGATCCGGGACAGGGGGCCTACGAGCAGTACTTC
CASSDPGQGAYEQYF
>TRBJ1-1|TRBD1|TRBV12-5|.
TGTGCTAGTGGTACGGGGACAGGCAAAGGCGCTTTCTTT
CASGTGTGKGAFF
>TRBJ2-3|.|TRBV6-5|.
TGTGCCACTAAGGCCGAGGGGTTCGCAGATACGCAGTATTTT
CATKAEGFADTQYF
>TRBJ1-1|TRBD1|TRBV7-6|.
TGTGCCAGCAGCTCGTACCGGGACAGCGAAATGAACACTGAAGCTTTCTTT
CASSSYRDSEMNTEAFF
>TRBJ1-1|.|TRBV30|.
TGTGCCTGGAGGCCAAATCCCGGGGGGCGCGACACTGAAGCTTTCTTT
CAWRPNPGGRDTEAFF
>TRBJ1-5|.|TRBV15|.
TGTGCCACCAGCAGACCGGGACCGACCAATCAGCCCCAGCATTTT
CATSRPGPTNQPQHF
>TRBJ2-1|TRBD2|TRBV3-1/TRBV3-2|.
TGTGCCAGCAGACAAGGAGGACTAGCGGGACTCTCCTACAATGAGCAGTTCTTC
CASRQGGLAGLSYNEQFF
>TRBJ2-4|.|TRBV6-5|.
TGTGCCAGCATCGAGCGGACAGAGTTAAACATTCAGTACTTC
CASIERTELNIQYF
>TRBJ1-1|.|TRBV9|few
TGTGCCAGCAGCGTAGGGGGAGTGAACACTGAAGCTTTCTTT
CASSVGGVNTEAFF
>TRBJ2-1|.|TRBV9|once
TGTGCCAGCAGCATTACCGGGACCTACGCGGGGAATGAGCAGTTCTTC
CASSITGTYAGNEQFF
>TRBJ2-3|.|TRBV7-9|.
TGTGCCAGCAGCCTGTACGGGCAGGGGAGAAGTGCAGATACGCAGTATTTT
CASSLYGQGRSADTQYF
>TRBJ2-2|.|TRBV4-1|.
TGCGCCAGCAGCCAAGTCGAGCGGGCGAACACCGGGGAGCTGTTTTTT
CASSQVERANTGELFF
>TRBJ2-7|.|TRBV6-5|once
TGTGCCAGCAAACTCAATATCGTGGAGCAGTACTTC
CASKLNIVEQYF
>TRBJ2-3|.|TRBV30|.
TGTGCCTGGGCCGGGACCTCGGATACGCAGTATTTT
CAWAGTSDTQYF
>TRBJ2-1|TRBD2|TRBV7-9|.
TGTGCCAGCAGCCCAGCCGGACTAGCGGGAGGCGATGAGCAGTTCTTC
CASSPAGLAGGDEQFF
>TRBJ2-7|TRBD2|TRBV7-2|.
TGTGCCAGCAGCAGGGGACTAGCGGGAGTCTACGAGCAGTACTTC
CASSRGLAGVYEQYF
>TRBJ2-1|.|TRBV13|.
TGTGCCAGCAGCTTAGCGCTTAGGAGCTCCTACAATGAGCAGTTCTTC
CASSLALRSSYNEQFF
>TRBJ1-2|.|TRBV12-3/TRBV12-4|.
TGTGCCAGCAGGGATGGCTATGGCTACACCTTC
CASRDGYGYTF
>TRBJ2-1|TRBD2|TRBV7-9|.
TGTGCCAGCAGCGCACAAGCCGGGACTAGTACCTACAATGAGCAGTTCTTC
CASSAQAGTSTYNEQFF
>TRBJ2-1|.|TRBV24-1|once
TGTGCCACCGGTCGGGGCTCCTACAATGAGCAGTTCTTC
CATGRGSYNEQFF
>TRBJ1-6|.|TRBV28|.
TGTGCCAGCAGTTTCGGGGGGAGGAATTCACCCCTCCACTTT
CASSFGGRNSPLHF
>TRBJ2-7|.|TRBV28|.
TGTGCCAGCAGTCCCGACGGCTACGAGCAGTACTTC
CASSPDGYEQYF
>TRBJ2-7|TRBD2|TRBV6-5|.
TGTGCCAGTAGCGGGAGGAGGGAGCAGTACTTC
CASSGRREQYF
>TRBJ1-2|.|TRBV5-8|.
TGTGCCAGCAGCCCGACAGCTAACTATGGCTACACCTTC
CASSPTANYGYTF
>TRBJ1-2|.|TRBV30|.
TGTGCCTGGAGTCGGTTCCGGGACTTTCAGCGGGGTAACTATGGCTACACCTTC
CAWSRFRDFQRGNYGYTF
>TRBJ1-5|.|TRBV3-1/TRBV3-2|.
TGTGCCAGCAGCCGAATCTTTGTAGGAAGGACAGCGGGCAATCAGCCCCAGCATTTT
CASSRIFVGRTAGNQPQHF
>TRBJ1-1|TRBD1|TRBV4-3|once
TGCGCCAGCAGCCAAAATTTAGGACAGGGGAGGTTTGAAGCTTTCTTT
CASSQNLGQGRFEAFF